These 13 T cell receptor beta chains were sequenced from one sample in a study of T cells in Graves' hyperthyroidism and ophthalmopathy (dated by TCRdb to between 2018 and 2020). The library was prepared using multiplex PCR. Sequencing used an Illumina HiSeq 2000. The TCR beta CDR3 regions were amplified from RNA transcripts. A first-round RT-PCR of the TCR CDR3 used the HTBI primer set with the Qiagen OneStep RT-PCR kit. TCRdb redid the processing of the public reads, applying fastp at Q25 and MiXCR, and retained in-frame beta chains. Duplicate CDR3 protein sequences are folded into a single record with the most common DNA and genes. This sample holds 350,000 to 400,000 distinct CDR3 sequences; under 15% were observed only once. The ten largest clones represent about 33% of the sample. Sequencing was done on a sample of blood. These receptors were collected from a woman aged 30 to 39 with Graves' hyperthyroidism.

To note about this clonotype: One end of the junction is discordant with germline, which a read error may explain. The rearrangement uses TRBV4-1 and TRBJ2-7; TRBD2 matches 8 bases. Germline V gene lookup returns CDR1 MGHRA and CDR2 YSYEKL. The CDR3 length is 15 residues. The CDR3 is CANSQAGVYPYEQYF. The CDR3 nucleotides are TGCGCCAACAGCCAAGCGGGAGTATATCCCTACGAGCAGTACTTC.

This clonotype was counted many times. The chain employs TRBV3-1 and TRBJ2-3; the match to TRBD2 covers 15 bases. This CDR3 spans 18 amino acids. Germline V lookup: CDR1 LGHDT, CDR2 YNNKEL (reference sequence). The V segment lost 4 bases and the J segment 2 bases; nucleotides outside the gene matches: 7. CDR3: CASSRGLAGGFLTDTQYF. The DNA of the CDR3 is TGTGCCAGCAGCCGGGGACTAGCGGGAGGCTTCCTCACAGATACGCAGTATTTT.

The J gene is TRBJ2-4, the V gene TRBV28; TRBD1 agrees at 8 bases. Per germline, CDR1 MDHEN and CDR2 SYDVKM. The CDR3 is made up of 18 amino acids. With 5 bases clipped from V and 3 bases from J, the junction kept 15 bases outside the gene matches. The CDR3 bases are TGTGCCAGCAGTCCACCAGCAAGGACAGGGTTGGGCAAAAACATTCAGTACTTC. This sequence encodes CASSPPARTGLGKNIQYF.

This clonotype was seen many times. The CDR3 loop is CASSPSTGAYEQYF. In DNA form, the CDR3 reads TGTGCCAGCAGCCCCTCGACGGGGGCCTACGAGCAGTACTTC. The rearrangement links TRBV7-2 to TRBJ2-7; TRBD2 is a possible D gene (6 bases). This CDR3 spans 14 amino acids. Trimming stripped 5 bases from V and 2 bases from J, with 13 bases between. Germline assignment: CDR1 SGHTA and CDR2 FQGNSA.

This clonotype was found many times. The J gene is TRBJ2-2, the V gene TRBV28; TRBD1 aligns across 12 bases. CDR1 MDHEN and CDR2 SYDVKM come from the germline V gene. Unmatched junction bases numbered 11, after V lost 6 bases and J lost 3 bases. This CDR3 contains 18 residues. The CDR3 DNA reads as TGTGCCAGCAGATTGGGAGGGACAGGGGGCTATGACACCGGGGAGCTGTTTTTT. Protein sequence: CASRLGGTGGYDTGELFF. Full variable domain (remainder filled in from reference TRBV28 and TRBJ2-2): DVKVTQSSRYLVKRTGEKVFLECVQDMDHENMFWYRQDPGLGLRLIYFSYDVKMKEKGDIPEGYSVSREKKERFSLILESASTNQTSMYLCASRLGGTGGYDTGELFFGEGSRLTVL.

This clonotype showed up many times. J is TRBJ2-7 and V is TRBV15; TRBD2 agrees at 10 bases. Germline lookup yields CDR1 LNHNV and CDR2 YYDKDF (reference sequence). J was trimmed by 0 bases and V by 3 bases; bases with no gene match: 5. The CDR3 runs to 16 residues. The CDR3 reads CATSRAGTSDSYEQYF. The DNA for the CDR3 is TGTGCCACCAGCAGGGCCGGGACTAGCGACTCCTACGAGCAGTACTTC. Looking up the rest from reference TRBV15 and TRBJ2-7 gives the full variable domain: DAMVIQNPRYQVTQFGKPVTLSCSQTLNHNVMYWYQQKSSQAPKLLFHYYDKDFNNEADTPDNFQSRRPNTSFCFLDIRSPGLGDTAMYLCATSRAGTSDSYEQYFGPGTRLTVT.

Points on this clonotype: A read error may account for a junction end that differs from germline. This chain links TRBV12-3 or TRBV12-4 with TRBJ2-5, with a tentative D call TRBD2 (6 bases). This CDR3 spans 16 amino acids. The CDR3 bases are TGTGCCAGCAGTTATAGGGCTCAGGGAGGTGGAGAGACCCAGTGCTTC. It encodes CASSYRAQGGGETQCF.

Only a few counts were recorded for this clonotype. J is TRBJ1-3 and V is TRBV11-2; a weak D match, TRBD1 (6 bases). The V and J ends lost 5 bases and 3 bases respectively, with 26 bases between them. The CDR3 is 19 amino acids. Per the germline V gene, CDR1 is SGHAT and CDR2 is FQNNGV. CDR3 amino acids: CASSPGPPGQGLYGNTIYF. The CDR3 DNA reads TGTGCCAGCAGCCCCGGCCCCCCCGGCCAGGGGCTGTATGGAAACACCATATATTTT.

This clonotype was detected many times. J is TRBJ2-1 and V is TRBV5-1; maybe TRBD1 (5 bases). Germline V lookup: CDR1 SGHRS, CDR2 YFSETQ. The CDR3 contains 14 residues. Trimming removed 6 bases from V and 3 bases from J, with 13 bases in between. The CDR3 nucleotides are TGCGCCAGCAAGTGGGTAGGGGACTACAATGAGCAGTTCTTC. Protein: CASKWVGDYNEQFF.

The chain joins TRBV11-3 to TRBJ2-2, with a weak D call TRBD1 (5 bases). This CDR3 has 17 residues. The germline V and J ends were trimmed by 1 base and 1 base, with 13 bases remaining between them. The germline V gene has CDR1 SGHNT and CDR2 YENEEA. The DNA of the CDR3 is TGTGCCAGCAGCTTAGGGGAAGGCAGGGAGAACACCGGGGAGCTGTTTTTT. Its translation: CASSLGEGRENTGELFF.

For this clonotype: A junction end diverges from the germline sequence, so it may reflect a read error. The chain couples TRBV5-5 to TRBJ2-3; TRBD2 matches at 7 bases. Looked up from germline, CDR1 is SGHKS and CDR2 is YYEKEE (reference sequence). The CDR3 has 16 amino acids. CDR3 nucleotides: TGTGCCTGCAGCAGTAAACTAGCGACTAGCACAGATACGCAGTATTTT. It codes for CACSSKLATSTDTQYF.

The chain uses TRBV5-6 and TRBJ2-7; a possible D gene is TRBD2 (5 bases). CDR1 and CDR2 from the germline V gene are SGHDT and YYEEEE. Trimming stripped 4 bases from V and 0 bases from J, with 17 bases between. This CDR3 comprises 16 residues. The CDR3 sequence is CASSPGGRRASYEQYF. For the CDR3, the DNA is TGTGCCAGCAGCCCGGGTGGGCGGCGGGCCTCCTACGAGCAGTACTTC.

Ten or more counts support this clonotype. V is TRBV28 and J is TRBJ1-5, with TRBD1 matching 8 bases. The J segment lost 3 bases and the V segment lost 5 bases, leaving 15 bases of the junction unmatched. The CDR3 consists of 18 residues. CDR1 MDHEN and CDR2 SYDVKM come from the germline V gene. The CDR3 sequence is CASSRIPPGQVFNQPQHF. The CDR3 region has the DNA TGTGCCAGCAGTCGTATCCCGCCGGGACAGGTTTTCAATCAGCCCCAGCATTTT.